The sequence of this T cell receptor beta chain was determined in a study of blood T cells in healthy people across ages. CDR1 is MNHEY, CDR2 SVGAGI, per germline. V was shortened by 4 bases and J by 3 bases, with 16 bases between the two germline ends. CDR3 length: 15 residues. Together with a sample-barcoded 5' primer, a J-beta primer mix was included in a second PCR lasting about 7 to 11 cycles. Sequencing recovered at least 2.5 million CDR3-containing paired-end reads from each sample. TCRdb used MiXCR to reprocess the 5' RACE reads, holding one entry per CDR3 protein. Of fewer than 2 million distinct CDR3 sequences listed, around 42% were seen once; the top ten hold 20% to 25%.

The rearrangement joins TRBV6-5 to TRBJ2-7; D ambiguous. The specimen was blood. This TCR came from a human donor in good health. The CDR3 bases are TGTGCCAGCAGTTCCTACACCAACCCTGTCTACGAGCAGTACTTC. Protein sequence: CASSSYTNPVYEQYF.